This T cell receptor beta chain was identified in a study of cytomegalovirus exposure and HLA in healthy donors. Study-level findings and limits: While the bulk of TCR sequences proved rare, some public TCRs turned up in many donors. Clusters of TCRs from the first cohort tended to co-occur in the 120 validation repertoires (as a later analysis found).

Note on this clone: Its antigen remains unidentified.

The data were produced by immunoSEQ multiplex PCR, yet TCRdb's version contains in-frame clones alone and is incomplete. The sample holds some 260,000 clones, 87% seen once. Germline V gene data show CDR1 as SGHTA and CDR2 as FQGNSA. The CDR3 has 15 amino acids. The junction had 6 bases not matched to a gene; V was cut back by 5 bases and J by 4 bases. The clonotype was recovered from a man aged 18 to 29 in good health and CMV-seropositive. Sequenced material: PBMCs. The gene calls are TRBV7-2 and TRBJ1-1, with 11 bases matching TRBD1. The CDR3 bases are TGTGCCAGCAGCAGTACGGGACAGGGGGGCACTGAAGCTTTCTTT. Translated: CASSSTGQGGTEAFF.